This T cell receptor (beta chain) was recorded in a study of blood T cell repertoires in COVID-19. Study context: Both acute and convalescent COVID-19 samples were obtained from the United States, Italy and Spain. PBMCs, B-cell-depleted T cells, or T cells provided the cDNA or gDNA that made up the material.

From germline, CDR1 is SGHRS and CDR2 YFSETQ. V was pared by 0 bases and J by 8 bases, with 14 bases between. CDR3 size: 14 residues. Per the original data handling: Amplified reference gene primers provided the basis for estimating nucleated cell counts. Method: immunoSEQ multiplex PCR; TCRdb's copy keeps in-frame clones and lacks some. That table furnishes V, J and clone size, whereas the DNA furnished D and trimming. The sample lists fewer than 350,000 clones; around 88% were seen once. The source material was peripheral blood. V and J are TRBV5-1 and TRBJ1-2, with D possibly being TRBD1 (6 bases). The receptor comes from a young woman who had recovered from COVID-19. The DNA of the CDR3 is TGCGCCAGCAGCTTGGAACGGGGGGCCGGGGGCTACACCTTC. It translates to CASSLERGAGGYTF.